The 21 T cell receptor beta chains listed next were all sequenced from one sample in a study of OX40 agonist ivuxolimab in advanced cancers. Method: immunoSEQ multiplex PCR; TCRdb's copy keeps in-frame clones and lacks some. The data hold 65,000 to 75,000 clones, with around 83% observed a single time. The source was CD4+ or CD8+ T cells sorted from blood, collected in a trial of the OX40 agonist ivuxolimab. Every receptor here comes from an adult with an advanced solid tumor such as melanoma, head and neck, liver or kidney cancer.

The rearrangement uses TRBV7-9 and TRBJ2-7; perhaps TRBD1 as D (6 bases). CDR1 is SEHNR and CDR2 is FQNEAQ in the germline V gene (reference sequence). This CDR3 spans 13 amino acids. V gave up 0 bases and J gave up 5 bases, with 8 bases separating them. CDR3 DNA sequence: TGTGCCAGCAGCTTAGCTGCAGGGGACGAGCAGTACTTC. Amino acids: CASSLAAGDEQYF.

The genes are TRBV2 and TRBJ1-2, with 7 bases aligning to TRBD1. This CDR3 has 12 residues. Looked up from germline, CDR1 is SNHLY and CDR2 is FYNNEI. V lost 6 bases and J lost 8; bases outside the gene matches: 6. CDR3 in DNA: TGTGCCAGCAGCGCAGGGGGTGGCGGCTACACCTTC. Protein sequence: CASSAGGGGYTF.

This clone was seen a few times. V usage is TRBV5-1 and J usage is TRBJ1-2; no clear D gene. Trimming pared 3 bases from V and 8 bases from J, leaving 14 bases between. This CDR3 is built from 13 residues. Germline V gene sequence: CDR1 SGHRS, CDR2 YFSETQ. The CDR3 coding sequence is TGCGCCAGCAGCTATATCGGCGAGGGCGGCTACACCTTC. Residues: CASSYIGEGGYTF.

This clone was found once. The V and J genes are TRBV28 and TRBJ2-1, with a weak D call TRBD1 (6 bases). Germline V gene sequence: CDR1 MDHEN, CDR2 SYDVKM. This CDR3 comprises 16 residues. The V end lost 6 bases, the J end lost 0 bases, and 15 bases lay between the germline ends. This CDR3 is CASRMPGASSYNEQFF. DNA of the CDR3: TGTGCCAGCAGGATGCCAGGGGCTAGCTCCTACAATGAGCAGTTCTTC.

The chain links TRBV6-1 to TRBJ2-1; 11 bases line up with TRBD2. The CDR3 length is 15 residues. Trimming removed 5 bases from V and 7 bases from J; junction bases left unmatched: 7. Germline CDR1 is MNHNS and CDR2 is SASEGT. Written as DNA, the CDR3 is TGTGCCAGCAGTATCCTAGCGGGGGGCAGGAATGAGCAGTTCTTC. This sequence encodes CASSILAGGRNEQFF.

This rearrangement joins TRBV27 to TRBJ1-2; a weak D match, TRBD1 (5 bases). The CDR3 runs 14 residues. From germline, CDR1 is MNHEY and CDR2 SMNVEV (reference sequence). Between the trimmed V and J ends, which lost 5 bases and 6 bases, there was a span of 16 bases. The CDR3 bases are TGTGCCAGCAGTGACTCCGGGGGATCGGATGGCTACACCTTC. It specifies CASSDSGGSDGYTF.

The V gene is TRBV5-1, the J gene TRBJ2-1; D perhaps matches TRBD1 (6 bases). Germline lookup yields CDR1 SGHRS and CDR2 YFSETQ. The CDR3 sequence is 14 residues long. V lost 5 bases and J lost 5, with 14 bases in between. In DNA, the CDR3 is TGCGCCAGCAGACGGCAGGGGTCGGACAATGAGCAGTTCTTC. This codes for CASRRQGSDNEQFF. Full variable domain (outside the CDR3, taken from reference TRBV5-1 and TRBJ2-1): KAGVTQTPRYLIKTRGQQVTLSCSPISGHRSVSWYQQTPGQGLQFLFEYFSETQRNKGNFPGRFSGRQFSNSRSEMNVSTLELGDSALYLCASRRQGSDNEQFFGPGTRLTVL.

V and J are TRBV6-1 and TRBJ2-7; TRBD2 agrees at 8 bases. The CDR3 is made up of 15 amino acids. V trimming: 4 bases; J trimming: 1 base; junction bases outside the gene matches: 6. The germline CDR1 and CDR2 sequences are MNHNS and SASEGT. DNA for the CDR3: TGTGCCAGCAGTGTACTCGGGGGGGCGTCCTACGAGCAGTACGTC. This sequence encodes CASSVLGGASYEQYV.

Here the CDR3 reads CASSKNIHTGELFF. In DNA form, the CDR3 reads TGTGCCAGCAGCAAAAATATTCACACCGGGGAGCTGTTTTTT. V and J are TRBV21-1 and TRBJ2-2; TRBD2 reflects the table's D call only, with no check against the DNA. TRBV21-1 represents a pseudogene. The CDR3 runs 14 residues.

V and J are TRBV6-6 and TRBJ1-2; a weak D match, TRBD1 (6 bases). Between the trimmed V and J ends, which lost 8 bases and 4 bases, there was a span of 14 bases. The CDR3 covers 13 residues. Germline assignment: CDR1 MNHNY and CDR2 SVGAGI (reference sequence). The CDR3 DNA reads TGTGCCAGCGGCCTGACGACAGGCTATGGCTACACCTTC. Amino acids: CASGLTTGYGYTF.

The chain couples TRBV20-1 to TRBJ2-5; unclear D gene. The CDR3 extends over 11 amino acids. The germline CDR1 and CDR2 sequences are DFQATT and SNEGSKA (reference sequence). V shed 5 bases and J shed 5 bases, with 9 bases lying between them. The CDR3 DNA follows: TGCAGTGCTCTTCACGGGGAGACCCAGTACTTC. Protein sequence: CSALHGETQYF.

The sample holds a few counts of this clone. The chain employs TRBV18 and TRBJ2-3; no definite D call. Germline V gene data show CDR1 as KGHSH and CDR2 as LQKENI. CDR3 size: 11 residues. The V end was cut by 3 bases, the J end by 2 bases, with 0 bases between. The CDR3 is CASSPTDTQYF. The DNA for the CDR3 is TGTGCCAGCTCACCCACAGATACGCAGTATTTT.

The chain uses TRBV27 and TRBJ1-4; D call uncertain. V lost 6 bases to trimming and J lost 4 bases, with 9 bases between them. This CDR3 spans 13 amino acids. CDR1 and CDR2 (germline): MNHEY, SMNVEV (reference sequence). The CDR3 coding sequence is TGTGCCAGCAGGGTCTGGGGTAATGAAAAACTGTTTTTT. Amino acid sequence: CASRVWGNEKLFF.

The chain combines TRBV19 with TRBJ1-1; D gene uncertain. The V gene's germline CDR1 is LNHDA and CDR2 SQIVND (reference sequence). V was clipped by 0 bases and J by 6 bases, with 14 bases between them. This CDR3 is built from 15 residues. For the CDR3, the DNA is TGTGCCAGTAGTATAGAGTTCTTCGCATTGGCTGAAGCTTTCTTT. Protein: CASSIEFFALAEAFF.

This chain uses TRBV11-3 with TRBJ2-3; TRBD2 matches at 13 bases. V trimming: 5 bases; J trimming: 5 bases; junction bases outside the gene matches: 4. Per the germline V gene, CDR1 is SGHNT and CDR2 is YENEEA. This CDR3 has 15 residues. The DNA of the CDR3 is TGTGCCAGCAGCCCGGGACTAGCGGGAAGAGATACGCAGTATTTT. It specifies CASSPGLAGRDTQYF.

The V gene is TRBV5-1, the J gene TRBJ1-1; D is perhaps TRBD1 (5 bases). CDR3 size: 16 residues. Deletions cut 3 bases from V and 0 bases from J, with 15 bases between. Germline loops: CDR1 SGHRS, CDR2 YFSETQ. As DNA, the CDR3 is TGCGCCAGCAGCTGGGCACCCGGGACGGTGAACACTGAAGCTTTCTTT. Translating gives CASSWAPGTVNTEAFF.

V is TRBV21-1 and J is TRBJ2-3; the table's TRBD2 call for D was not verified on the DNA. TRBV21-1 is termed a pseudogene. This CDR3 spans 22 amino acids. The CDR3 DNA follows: TGTGCCAGCAGCAAAGCGCTTTCCTGTGACTTTTATCTGGCCCTACACACAGATACGCAGTATTTT. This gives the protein CASSKALSCDFYLALHTDTQYF.

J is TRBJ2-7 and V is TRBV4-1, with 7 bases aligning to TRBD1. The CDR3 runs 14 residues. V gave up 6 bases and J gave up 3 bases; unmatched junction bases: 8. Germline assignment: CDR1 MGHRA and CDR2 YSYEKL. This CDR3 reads CASSERTGNYEQYV. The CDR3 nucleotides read TGCGCCAGCAGTGAACGGACAGGAAACTACGAGCAGTACGTC.

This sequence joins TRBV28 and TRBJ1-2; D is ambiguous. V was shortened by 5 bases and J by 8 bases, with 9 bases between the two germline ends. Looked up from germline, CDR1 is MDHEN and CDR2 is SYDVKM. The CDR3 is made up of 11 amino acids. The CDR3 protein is CASSQTRGYTF. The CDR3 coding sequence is TGTGCCAGCAGTCAAACCAGGGGCTACACCTTC.

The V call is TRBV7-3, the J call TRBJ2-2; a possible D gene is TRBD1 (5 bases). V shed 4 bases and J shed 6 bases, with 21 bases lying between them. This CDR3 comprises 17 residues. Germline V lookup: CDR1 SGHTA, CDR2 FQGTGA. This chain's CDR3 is CASSSKGRQGGAGELFF. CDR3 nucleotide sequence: TGTGCCAGCAGCTCAAAGGGGCGTCAGGGTGGCGCCGGGGAGCTGTTTTTT.

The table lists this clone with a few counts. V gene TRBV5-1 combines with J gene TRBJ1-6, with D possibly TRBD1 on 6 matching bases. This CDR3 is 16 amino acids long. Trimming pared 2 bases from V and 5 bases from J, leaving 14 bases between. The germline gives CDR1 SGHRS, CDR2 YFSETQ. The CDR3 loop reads CASSFGGPPNNSPLHF. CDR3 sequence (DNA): TGCGCCAGCAGCTTTGGGGGGCCTCCCAATAATTCACCCCTCCACTTT.